This paragraph covers one T cell receptor (beta chain) sequence. No antigen is known for it. This record belongs to a study of monozygotic twins with inflammatory bowel disease. Per-sample cDNA came from eight separate reactions. From the 5' RACE reads, TCRdb lists one entry per CDR3 protein and no DNA. Its clone listing holds some 330,000 distinct CDR3 sequences. Study-wide points: Healthy twins showed more clonotype sharing with others than IBD patients, especially patients with disease activity. Twin concordance left repertoire similarity unchanged, with limited power a possible explanation for this lack of difference.

The source material was blood. The sequence was collected from a human donor with ulcerative colitis or Crohn's disease, or a healthy co-twin of an affected twin (not recorded which).

This chain's CDR3 is CASNPGGGAYNEQFF. The rearrangement joins TRBV3-1 to TRBJ2-1; TCRdb indicates TRBD2, and absent DNA this call remains unverified. CDR1 and CDR2 (germline): LGHDT, YNNKEL (reference sequence). The CDR3 has 15 amino acids.